This passage covers 31 T cell receptor beta chains from one sample sequenced in a study of shared clonotypes between healthy human individuals. Some clones are missing from TCRdb's copy, which holds only in-frame ones; the method was immunoSEQ multiplex PCR. The data show more than 850,000 clones, roughly 74% seen once. Material for sequencing was memory CD4+ T cells from PBMCs. Subset defined: CD45RA-negative fraction. The origin of the receptors is a young man in good health. Some clones in this sample may be carry-over from other donors' samples.

V is TRBV5-1 and J is TRBJ2-1; 10 nucleotides line up with TRBD1. The CDR3 consists of 16 residues. The V segment lost 4 bases and the J segment 7 bases; nucleotides outside the gene matches: 11. Germline values: CDR1 SGHRS, CDR2 YFSETQ. The CDR3 DNA is TGCGCCAGCAGCGGGGACGACAGGGGGCTGGGGAATGAGCAGTTCTTC. It specifies CASSGDDRGLGNEQFF.

As concerns this clone: Other DNA sequences in the same sample also yield this CDR3. V gene TRBV18 combines with J gene TRBJ2-1, with unresolved D. The CDR3 is 15 residues long. V lost 0 bases, J lost 4 bases, and 10 bases lay in between. In germline, CDR1 is KGHSH, CDR2 LQKENI. The chain's CDR3 is CASSPPGGSYNEQFF. In nucleotides, the CDR3 is TGTGCCAGCTCACCACCTGGCGGCTCTTACAATGAGCAGTTCTTC.

V gene TRBV7-3 combines with J gene TRBJ2-3; D tentatively reads TRBD1 or TRBD2 (5 bases each). CDR3 size: 14 residues. CDR1 SGHTA and CDR2 FQGTGA come from the germline V gene. V was pared by 2 bases and J by 8 bases, with 14 bases between. In nucleotides, the CDR3 is TGTGCCAGCAGCTTACTCCCTTTGGGGACTACGCAGTATTTT. As protein: CASSLLPLGTTQYF.

The rearrangement uses TRBV7-3 and TRBJ2-3; TRBD2 agrees at 11 bases. The CDR3 has 16 residues. In germline, CDR1 is SGHTA, CDR2 FQGTGA. J lost 3 bases, V lost 5 bases, and 7 bases had no gene match. Written as DNA, the CDR3 is TGTGCCAGCAGCCCCCAACTAGCGGGAGCGACAGATACGCAGTATTTT. Its protein is CASSPQLAGATDTQYF.

This clone was seen a single time. The V call is TRBV28, the J call TRBJ2-3, with a weak D call TRBD1 (6 bases). V was clipped by 6 bases and J by 7 bases, with 17 bases between them. The CDR3 loop spans 14 amino acids. Germline V gene data show CDR1 as MDHEN and CDR2 as SYDVKM. The DNA of the CDR3 is TGTGCCAGCAGACCTCCTGTTAGGGGGAATACGCAGTATTTT. Translating gives CASRPPVRGNTQYF. The full variable domain, completed using reference TRBV28 and TRBJ2-3, is DVKVTQSSRYLVKRTGEKVFLECVQDMDHENMFWYRQDPGLGLRLIYFSYDVKMKEKGDIPEGYSVSREKKERFSLILESASTNQTSMYLCASRPPVRGNTQYFGPGTRLTVL.

This clone was found a few times. V is TRBV15 and J is TRBJ1-2; no clear D. This CDR3 has 13 residues. Trimming took off 8 bases at V and 4 bases at J, with 14 bases between the two ends. CDR1 is LNHNV and CDR2 is YYDKDF in the germline V gene (reference sequence). The CDR3 protein is CATGLPGGYGYTF. The CDR3 DNA follows: TGTGCCACCGGACTCCCCGGCGGCTATGGCTACACCTTC.

The chain couples TRBV4-3 to TRBJ2-1, with 13 bases fitting TRBD2. The CDR3 is 16 amino acids. The germline CDR1 and CDR2 sequences are LGHNA and YSLEER. Trimming at V came to 1 base and at J to 4 bases, leaving 1 base not matched to a gene. Written as DNA, the CDR3 is TGCGCCAGCAGCCAAGCGGGACTAGCGGGGTACAATGAGCAGTTCTTC. Amino acids: CASSQAGLAGYNEQFF.

This clone was seen a handful of times. The chain has TRBV30 and TRBJ2-1; 7 nucleotides agree with TRBD2. In germline, CDR1 is GTSNPN, CDR2 SVGIG (reference sequence). The CDR3 totals 16 residues. V was clipped by 0 bases and J by 9 bases; unmatched bases: 14. Written as DNA, the CDR3 is TGTGCCTGGAGTGTACTTCCCGGCCCCCCGGGGGGTGAGCAGTTCTTC. Protein sequence: CAWSVLPGPPGGEQFF.

This clone was picked up many times. V gene TRBV4-1 combines with J gene TRBJ1-2; D not certain. This CDR3 region has 16 residues. The V and J ends lost 0 bases and 1 base respectively, with 12 bases between them. The germline gives CDR1 MGHRA, CDR2 YSYEKL. As DNA, the CDR3 is TGCGCCAGCAGCCAAGAGGTACAAGGGTTTAACTATGGCTACACCTTC. Encoded protein: CASSQEVQGFNYGYTF.

The table lists this clone with a count of one. The gene calls are TRBV29-1 and TRBJ2-1; D perhaps matches TRBD1 (5 bases). The CDR3 extends over 11 amino acids. Germline lookup yields CDR1 SQVTM and CDR2 ANQGSEA. Between the trimmed V and J ends, which lost 6 bases and 7 bases, there was a span of 10 bases. The chain's CDR3 is CSVWTNNEQFF. CDR3 in DNA: TGCAGCGTCTGGACAAATAATGAGCAGTTCTTC.

A note on this clone: This specimen includes other DNA sequences encoding the same CDR3. This chain links TRBV7-9 with TRBJ1-4, with D unresolved. V lost 10 bases to trimming and J lost 2 bases, with 8 bases between them. Germline V gene sequence: CDR1 SEHNR, CDR2 FQNEAQ (reference sequence). The CDR3 consists of 12 residues. CDR3 nucleotide sequence: TGTGCCATGGGAGGTACTAATGAAAAACTGTTTTTT. Its protein product is CAMGGTNEKLFF.

The chain recombines TRBV21-1 with TRBJ2-7; TRBD2 is taken as the D call from the table, unchecked against the DNA. TRBV21-1 is annotated as a pseudogene. CDR3 length: 22 residues. CDR3 region: CASSKKRGLKGSGFPKTYEQYF. CDR3 DNA sequence: TGTGCCAGCAGCAAAAAAAGGGGCCTGAAGGGTAGCGGGTTTCCTAAAACCTACGAGCAGTACTTC.

This clone was seen more than once but under ten times. The rearrangement joins TRBV5-6 to TRBJ1-1; 9 bases are a match to TRBD1. The CDR3 extends over 13 amino acids. Germline V gene lookup returns CDR1 SGHDT and CDR2 YYEEEE. J lost 4 bases, V lost 8 bases, and 6 bases had no gene match. CDR3 residues: CASDRGDGTEAFF. Written as DNA, the CDR3 is TGTGCCAGTGACAGGGGGGACGGCACTGAAGCTTTCTTT.

The chain couples TRBV4-3 to TRBJ2-2; no clear D. Trimming pared 2 bases from V and 0 bases from J, leaving 13 bases between. The CDR3 totals 17 residues. From germline, CDR1 is LGHNA and CDR2 YSLEER. CDR3 loop: CASSQMMTASNTGELFF. In DNA, the CDR3 is TGCGCCAGCAGCCAAATGATGACGGCCTCGAACACCGGGGAGCTGTTTTTT.

This clone is medium-sized (0.01 to 0.1%) in the sample. This chain links TRBV9 with TRBJ2-1, with D uncertain. Looked up from germline, CDR1 is SGDLS and CDR2 is YYNGEE. There are 14 residues in the CDR3. Trimming took off 0 bases at V and 8 bases at J, with 12 bases between the two ends. The CDR3 sequence is CASSVAARIDEQFF. The CDR3 nucleotides are TGTGCCAGCAGCGTAGCGGCCAGGATCGATGAGCAGTTCTTC.

V is TRBV18 and J is TRBJ2-5; TRBD1 matches at 10 bases. Per the germline V gene, CDR1 is KGHSH and CDR2 is LQKENI. The CDR3 sequence is 15 residues long. Germline trimming cut 1 base from V and 4 bases from J; bases unmatched to any gene: 3. DNA of the CDR3: TGTGCCAGCTCACCACGACAGGGGGCGGTAGAGACCCAGTACTTC. This sequence encodes CASSPRQGAVETQYF.

The chain is built from TRBV30 and TRBJ1-2; D is unclear. V was clipped by 4 bases and J by 0 bases, with 9 bases between them. Germline V gives CDR1 GTSNPN, CDR2 SVGIG (reference sequence). The CDR3 is 13 residues long. The CDR3 sequence: CAWNGEANYGYTF. Written as DNA, the CDR3 is TGTGCCTGGAACGGAGAGGCTAACTATGGCTACACCTTC.

The genes are TRBV7-6 and TRBJ2-1; D unresolved. CDR1 is SGHVS and CDR2 is FNYEAQ in the germline V gene. The CDR3 loop spans 17 amino acids. V lost 3 bases to trimming and J lost 0 bases, with 15 bases between them. CDR3 sequence: CASSLVLQSNSYNEQFF. DNA for the CDR3: TGTGCCAGCAGCTTGGTCCTACAGAGTAACTCCTACAATGAGCAGTTCTTC.

The chain is built from TRBV4-1 and TRBJ2-3; a possible D gene is TRBD1 (6 bases). CDR1 is MGHRA, CDR2 YSYEKL, per germline. The CDR3 sequence is 14 residues long. V lost 0 bases and J lost 6, with 10 bases in between. In DNA form, the CDR3 reads TGCGCCAGCAGCCAAGATCCCCAGGGGGATACGCAGTATTTT. Protein sequence: CASSQDPQGDTQYF.

V gene TRBV10-3 combines with J gene TRBJ1-2; a possible D gene is TRBD1 (5 bases). The germline gives CDR1 ENHRY, CDR2 SYGVKD. V was cut by 8 bases and J by 4 bases, with 8 bases left in between. This CDR3 is 11 amino acids long. This chain's CDR3 is CAIWGGYGYTF. The CDR3 DNA follows: TGTGCCATCTGGGGGGGCTATGGCTACACCTTC.

V gene TRBV9 combines with J gene TRBJ2-1; TRBD2 matches at 9 bases. V lost 10 bases and J lost 0; bases outside the gene matches: 17. Germline CDR1 and CDR2: SGDLS and YYNGEE. The length of the CDR3 is 18 residues. CDR3 sequence: CAGRITRNSGSSYNEQFF. DNA of the CDR3: TGTGCCGGGCGGATCACCCGAAATAGCGGGAGCTCCTACAATGAGCAGTTCTTC.

This rearrangement joins TRBV5-8 to TRBJ2-3; 8 bases line up with TRBD1. The CDR3 is 15 amino acids. Per the germline V gene, CDR1 is SGHTS and CDR2 is YDEGEE. The V and J ends lost 5 bases and 0 bases, in that order; junction bases with no gene match: 5. CDR3 nucleotide sequence: TGTGCCAGCAGTCGTAGGACAGGGAGCACAGATACGCAGTATTTT. It specifies CASSRRTGSTDTQYF.

The V and J genes are TRBV28 and TRBJ2-7; D is perhaps TRBD1 (5 bases). Trimming pared 3 bases from V and 3 bases from J, leaving 12 bases between. Germline V gene data show CDR1 as MDHEN and CDR2 as SYDVKM. This CDR3 contains 14 residues. CDR3: CASSFRQSFYEQYF. Written as DNA, the CDR3 is TGTGCCAGCAGTTTTAGACAGTCTTTCTACGAGCAGTACTTC.

The chain combines TRBV28 with TRBJ2-4; tentative D call: TRBD2 (7 bases). This CDR3 region has 14 residues. Germline V gives CDR1 MDHEN, CDR2 SYDVKM. V lost 10 bases to trimming and J lost 6 bases, with 19 bases between them. CDR3 coding DNA: TGTGCCACCGAGAGGGGGGGCCACGGAAACATTCAGTACTTC. This translates into CATERGGHGNIQYF.

The rearrangement links TRBV19 to TRBJ2-7; 11 bases match TRBD1. Germline loops: CDR1 LNHDA, CDR2 SQIVND (reference sequence). The CDR3 sequence is 14 residues long. Trimming took 6 bases from V and 7 from J; bases not matched to a gene: 8. The CDR3 reads CASSPDRGRQEQYF. For the CDR3, the DNA is TGTGCCAGTAGCCCGGACAGGGGGCGTCAAGAGCAGTACTTC. Complete variable domain (other parts from reference TRBV19 and TRBJ2-7): DGGITQSPKYLFRKEGQNVTLSCEQNLNHDAMYWYRQDPGQGLRLIYYSQIVNDFQKGDIAEGYSVSREKKESFPLTVTSAQKNPTAFYLCASSPDRGRQEQYFGPGTRLTVT.

The chain recombines TRBV18 with TRBJ1-1; no definite D call. CDR1 and CDR2 (germline): KGHSH, LQKENI. V lost 4 bases to trimming and J lost 5 bases, with 14 bases between them. The length of the CDR3 is 14 residues. Written as DNA, the CDR3 is TGTGCCAGCTCACAGAGGACCCGGGTGACTGAAGCTTTCTTT. This translates into CASSQRTRVTEAFF.

The chain combines TRBV7-8 with TRBJ1-3; D remains unclear. This CDR3 region has 14 residues. Between the trimmed V and J ends, which lost 2 bases and 0 bases, there was a span of 5 bases. CDR1 is SGHVS, CDR2 FQNEAQ, per germline. This CDR3 reads CASSLSVSGNTIYF. The CDR3 DNA sequence: TGTGCCAGCAGCTTATCCGTCTCTGGAAACACCATATATTTT.

This clone was detected a few times. The identical CDR3 is also encoded by other nucleotide sequences in the sample. This sequence joins TRBV27 and TRBJ2-7; D gene uncertain. Germline CDR1 is MNHEY and CDR2 is SMNVEV (reference sequence). The CDR3 length is 11 residues. Trimming took off 4 bases at V and 3 bases at J, with 4 bases between the two ends. The DNA for the CDR3 is TGTGCCAGCAGTTCGTTCTACGAGCAGTACTTC. Its protein is CASSSFYEQYF.

The rearrangement links TRBV4-1 to TRBJ2-4, with 8 bases fitting TRBD2. Germline V gene sequence: CDR1 MGHRA, CDR2 YSYEKL. The J segment lost 0 bases and the V segment lost 1 base, leaving 2 bases of the junction unmatched. The CDR3 is 16 residues long. CDR3 DNA sequence: TGCGCCAGCAGCCAAGCGGGGGGGGTAGCCAAAAACATTCAGTACTTC. This gives the protein CASSQAGGVAKNIQYF.

The J gene is TRBJ2-2, the V gene TRBV25-1, with D maybe TRBD1 (6 bases). CDR1 is MGHDK, CDR2 SYGVNS, per germline. This CDR3 has 17 amino acids. V was clipped by 3 bases and J by 7 bases, with 21 bases between them. The CDR3 reads CASSENDGPRGVGELFF. In DNA, the CDR3 is TGTGCCAGCAGTGAGAATGATGGTCCCAGGGGCGTCGGGGAGCTGTTTTTT.

J is TRBJ2-3 and V is TRBV4-3; D remains ambiguous. The CDR3 has 14 amino acids. Trimming removed 5 bases at V and 0 bases at J, with 9 bases between. Per the germline V gene, CDR1 is LGHNA and CDR2 is YSLEER. The CDR3: CASSYRASTDTQYF. CDR3 coding DNA: TGCGCCAGCAGCTATCGGGCTAGCACAGATACGCAGTATTTT.